This T cell receptor beta chain was sequenced in a study of metastatic and nonmetastatic thyroid tumors. Turning to the study itself: Repertoires of blood and of tissue (tumor or nodule) from malignant and benign thyroid patients were compared.

Each patient came to thyroid surgery without any prior treatment (of any kind). This clone has a count of ten or more. What it recognizes is unknown. Per the authors' pipeline: In papillary thyroid cancer, a distant-metastasis classifier was built using CDR3 differences across clinicopathological groups. TCRdb redid the clone calls on the PCR reads using MiXCR. The V and J calls and clone size come from TCRdb's table, not from the authors' own analysis. The sample contains 100,000 or so clones, 14% to 15% of which appear only once. V lost 3 bases and J lost 0, with 8 bases in between. The CDR3 is 14 residues long. CDR1 MDHEN and CDR2 SYDVKM come from the germline V gene. Study-wide findings and caveats: Reports indicated that malignant thyroid tumors showed significantly higher TCR beta diversity than benign nodules did, in blood and tumor.

V usage is TRBV28 and J usage is TRBJ1-1; D remains ambiguous. The TCR originated in a female donor with papillary thyroid cancer or a benign thyroid nodule (not recorded which). Some clones in this sample may be carry-over from other donors' samples. The sequenced sample consisted of blood. The CDR3 sequence: CASSLYVMNTEAFF. DNA of the CDR3: TGTGCCAGCAGTTTGTACGTGATGAACACTGAAGCTTTCTTT.